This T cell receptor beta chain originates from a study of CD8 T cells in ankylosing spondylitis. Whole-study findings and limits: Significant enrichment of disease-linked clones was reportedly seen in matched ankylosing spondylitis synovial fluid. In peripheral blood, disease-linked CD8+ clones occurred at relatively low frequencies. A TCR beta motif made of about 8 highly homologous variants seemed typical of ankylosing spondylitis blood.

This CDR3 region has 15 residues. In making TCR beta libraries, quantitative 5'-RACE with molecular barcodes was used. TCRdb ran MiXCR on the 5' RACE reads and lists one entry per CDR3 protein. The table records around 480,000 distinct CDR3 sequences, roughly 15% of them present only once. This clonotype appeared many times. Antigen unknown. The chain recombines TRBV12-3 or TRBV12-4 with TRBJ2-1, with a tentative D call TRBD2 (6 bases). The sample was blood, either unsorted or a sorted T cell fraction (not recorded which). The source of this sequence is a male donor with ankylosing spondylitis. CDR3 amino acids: CAASPGLYPYNEQFF. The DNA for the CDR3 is TGTGCAGCTTCGCCGGGACTCTATCCTTACAATGAGCAGTTCTTC.